The 21 T cell receptor beta chains below were found in one sample sequenced in a study of regulatory T cells in long-lasting Graves disease. Specified time point: newly diagnosed GD, antithyroid drugs for less than 3 months. Researchers made the TCR library from RNA that was extracted from PBMCs. TCR beta libraries were built with iRepertoire HTBI primers and Arm-PCR of CDR3 regions. TCRdb analysed the multiplex PCR reads with MiXCR anew, one entry per CDR3 protein. Among hundreds of thousands of distinct CDR3 sequences listed, roughly 15% were seen once. These data also formed part of another study, on T cells in Graves' hyperthyroidism and ophthalmopathy.

Sequenced here: peripheral blood mononuclear cells (PBMCs), sampled at new diagnosis, from a patient treated with antithyroid drugs. The receptors stem from a woman aged 25 to 45 with Graves disease.

V gene TRBV18 combines with J gene TRBJ1-2; D gene uncertain. This CDR3 is 14 amino acids long. Trimming left V 3 bases short and J 4 bases short, with 12 bases between. Per the germline V gene, CDR1 is KGHSH and CDR2 is LQKENI. This chain's CDR3 is CASSPASTFYGYTF. DNA for the CDR3: TGTGCCAGCTCACCGGCCAGCACATTCTATGGCTACACCTTC.

This clonotype has at least ten counts. No DNA is shown, since the ends of the CDR3 on it are uncertain; the CDR3 is the one TCRdb lists. V is TRBV28 and J is TRBJ1-5; the table calls TRBD1, which could not be checked here. Per germline, CDR1 MDHEN and CDR2 SYDVKM. The CDR3 is 16 residues long, counting both termini. The CDR3 region is CASSSSGRGDNQPQHF.

A few counts support this clonotype. The genes are TRBV5-1 and TRBJ2-7, with TRBD1 as a possible D gene (6 bases). Trimming shortened V by 4 bases and J by 4 bases, and 18 bases separated the two germline ends. The CDR3 totals 15 residues. Germline V gene lookup returns CDR1 SGHRS and CDR2 YFSETQ. CDR3 residues: CASSATGTNDYEQYF. As DNA, the CDR3 is TGCGCCAGCAGCGCTACCGGGACAAACGATTACGAGCAGTACTTC. The full variable domain, completed using reference TRBV5-1 and TRBJ2-7, is KAGVTQTPRYLIKTRGQQVTLSCSPISGHRSVSWYQQTPGQGLQFLFEYFSETQRNKGNFPGRFSGRQFSNSRSEMNVSTLELGDSALYLCASSATGTNDYEQYFGPGTRLTVT.

This clonotype was counted many times. The CDR3 region is CSASTGTGLNEQFF. The CDR3 DNA follows: TGCAGTGCTAGCACCGGGACAGGGCTCAATGAGCAGTTCTTC. This chain uses TRBV20-1 with TRBJ2-1, with TRBD1 matching 9 bases. V was pared by 3 bases and J by 6 bases, with 6 bases of the junction left unmatched. Germline values: CDR1 DFQATT, CDR2 SNEGSKA (reference sequence). The CDR3 is made up of 14 amino acids.

This clonotype was detected ten times or more. The chain couples TRBV5-1 to TRBJ2-7; 8 bases are shared with TRBD2. V was pared by 1 base and J by 2 bases, with 5 bases of the junction left unmatched. CDR1 is SGHRS, CDR2 YFSETQ, per germline. This CDR3 comprises 15 residues. CDR3 residues: CASSLQTSGTYEQYF. CDR3 nucleotide sequence: TGCGCCAGCAGCTTGCAAACTAGCGGTACCTACGAGCAGTACTTC.

V and J are TRBV6-9 and TRBJ2-6; D remains ambiguous. V shed 3 bases and J shed 2 bases, with 5 bases lying between them. CDR1 and CDR2 (germline): MNHGY, SVAAGI. The CDR3 totals 14 residues. The CDR3 DNA is TGTGCCAGCAGTTACCCAGCTGGGGCCAACGTCCTGACTTTC. This gives the protein CASSYPAGANVLTF.

The J gene is TRBJ2-6, the V gene TRBV30, with D perhaps matching TRBD2 (6 bases). V was shortened by 2 bases and J by 0 bases, with 14 bases between the two germline ends. The CDR3 is 17 residues long. Germline V gene sequence: CDR1 GTSNPN, CDR2 SVGIG (reference sequence). This CDR3 is CAWSSWRTNSGANVLTF. CDR3 sequence (DNA): TGTGCCTGGAGTTCTTGGCGGACTAACTCTGGGGCCAACGTCCTGACTTTC.

The chain recombines TRBV11-2 with TRBJ1-1, with 8 bases lining up with TRBD1. The CDR3 is made up of 14 amino acids. The V gene end was trimmed by 5 bases and the J gene end by 11 bases; junction bases not matched to a gene: 13. Germline lookup yields CDR1 SGHAT and CDR2 FQNNGV. As DNA, the CDR3 is TGTGCCAGCAGCCGAGAACAGGGGGACCGTTCGGCTTTCTTT. It codes for CASSREQGDRSAFF.

The gene calls are TRBV9 and TRBJ2-1; maybe TRBD2 (6 bases). The CDR3 has 14 residues. CDR1 is SGDLS and CDR2 is YYNGEE in the germline V gene. The V end was cut by 1 base, the J end by 5 bases, with 10 bases between. The CDR3 reads CASSVWDSDNEQFF. In nucleotides, the CDR3 is TGTGCCAGCAGCGTATGGGACTCGGACAATGAGCAGTTCTTC.

This clonotype was found many times. The chain has TRBV15 and TRBJ2-7; possibly TRBD2 for D (5 bases). V was pared by 3 bases and J by 2 bases, with 17 bases between. This CDR3 spans 16 amino acids. In germline, CDR1 is LNHNV, CDR2 YYDKDF (reference sequence). CDR3 loop: CATSSTSGLHPYEQYF. DNA of the CDR3: TGTGCCACCAGCAGTACGTCCGGACTCCATCCCTACGAGCAGTACTTC.

The genes are TRBV20-1 and TRBJ1-6, with 9 positions matching TRBD1. The germline CDR1 and CDR2 sequences are DFQATT and SNEGSKA (reference sequence). This CDR3 is built from 14 residues. With 2 bases clipped from V and 9 bases from J, the junction kept 5 bases outside the gene matches. The CDR3 DNA reads TGCAGTGCTAGAAGACAGGGGGAGGGTTCACCCCTCCACTTT. Protein sequence: CSARRQGEGSPLHF.

This clonotype occurred a few times. The chain joins TRBV7-9 to TRBJ2-3; no definite D call. The CDR3 spans 12 residues. The V gene's germline CDR1 is SEHNR and CDR2 FQNEAQ (reference sequence). Trimming took off 9 bases at V and 5 bases at J, with 12 bases between the two ends. CDR3 DNA sequence: TGTGCCAGTTTTATAGCAGGAGATACGCAGTATTTT. Amino acids: CASFIAGDTQYF.

This clonotype was observed at least ten times. The CDR3 DNA reads TGTGCCAGCAGCCTCACCCCGACTAGCGGGAGCTCAGATACGCAGTATTTT. Encoded protein: CASSLTPTSGSSDTQYF. The V call is TRBV11-1, the J call TRBJ2-3, with 12 bases fitting TRBD2. The trim removed 5 bases at V and 4 bases at J, leaving 10 bases unmatched. Germline CDR1 is SGHAT and CDR2 is FQDESV (reference sequence). This CDR3 spans 17 amino acids.

This clonotype was seen at least ten times. V usage is TRBV12-3 or TRBV12-4 and J usage is TRBJ2-1; 10 bases match TRBD2. CDR3 length equals 16 residues. V lost 7 bases, J lost 6 bases, and 12 bases stayed unmatched. The CDR3 spells CASTGPLAGEINEQFF. The DNA for the CDR3 is TGTGCCAGCACCGGTCCCCTAGCGGGAGAGATCAATGAGCAGTTCTTC.

The CDR3 here is CASRTGRDNEQYF. In nucleotides, the CDR3 is TGCGCCAGCAGGACAGGGAGGGACAATGAGCAGTACTTC. The chain recombines TRBV5-1 with TRBJ2-7; D could derive from TRBD1 or TRBD2 (7 bases each). CDR1 is SGHRS and CDR2 is YFSETQ in the germline V gene. This CDR3 is 13 amino acids long. With 5 bases removed from V and 7 bases from J, the gap between germline ends came to 16 bases.

The rearrangement joins TRBV28 to TRBJ2-7; 13 bases agree with TRBD2. With V trimmed by 4 bases and J by 0 bases, 9 bases remained unmatched. The CDR3 covers 18 residues. The germline gives CDR1 MDHEN, CDR2 SYDVKM. CDR3 coding DNA: TGTGCCAGCAGTTGGGGGACTAGCGGGGTCCTCAGCTCCTACGAGCAGTACTTC. It codes for CASSWGTSGVLSSYEQYF.

This clonotype occurred many times. This chain connects TRBV30 to TRBJ2-7; no firm D call. From germline, CDR1 is GTSNPN and CDR2 SVGIG (reference sequence). This CDR3 has 12 amino acids. V was cut by 3 bases and J by 0 bases, with 6 bases left in between. Written as DNA, the CDR3 is TGTGCCTGGAGAGATGTCTCCTACGAGCAGTACTTC. Translating it yields CAWRDVSYEQYF.

The chain employs TRBV2 and TRBJ2-1, with TRBD1 identical over 7 bases. This CDR3 comprises 15 residues. J lost 0 bases, V lost 6 bases, and 5 bases had no gene match. CDR1 SNHLY and CDR2 FYNNEI come from the germline V gene. In nucleotides, the CDR3 is TGTGCCAGCAGATTACAGGGGAGCTCCTACAATGAGCAGTTCTTC. It translates to CASRLQGSSYNEQFF.

This clonotype has ten or more counts. The chain has TRBV27 and TRBJ2-2; a weak D match, TRBD1 (5 bases). With 7 bases removed from V and 4 bases from J, the gap between germline ends came to 13 bases. The CDR3 loop spans 14 amino acids. In germline, CDR1 is MNHEY, CDR2 SMNVEV (reference sequence). CDR3 DNA: TGTGCCAGCAACCTCAGGGCTAGCACCGGGGAGCTGTTTTTT. Its translation: CASNLRASTGELFF.

This clonotype was counted a few times. The V gene is TRBV20-1, the J gene TRBJ1-6; no definite D call. Germline-derived CDR1 and CDR2 are DFQATT and SNEGSKA (reference sequence). The CDR3 is made up of 14 amino acids. The V and J ends lost 3 bases and 15 bases respectively, with 21 bases between them. In DNA, the CDR3 is TGCAGTGCTAGGGATACCCCGGGGTCCCCTTACCTCCACTTT. Protein product: CSARDTPGSPYLHF.

This clonotype was observed a few times. The V call is TRBV5-4, the J call TRBJ2-5; TRBD1 matches at 9 bases. Per germline, CDR1 SGHNT and CDR2 YYREEE (reference sequence). Losses at the gene ends were 4 bases for V and 2 bases for J; bases not matched to a gene: 3. The CDR3 is made up of 14 amino acids. The CDR3 is CASSTGGRQETQYF. The CDR3 nucleotides are TGTGCCAGCAGCACAGGGGGCCGGCAAGAGACCCAGTACTTC.